The present T cell receptor beta chain was sequenced within a study of OX40 agonist ivuxolimab in advanced cancers. General study points: The authors also found low normalized T-cell clonal expansion in some nonresponders. CD8+ T cells showed, on average, more clonal expansion than CD4+ cells.

TCRdb's table, derived via immunoSEQ multiplex PCR, lists solely in-frame clones and lacks some. This sample carries over 90,000 clones, roughly 95% of them seen once, and the ten largest clones take around 0.17%. The CDR3 extends over 17 amino acids. Germline values: CDR1 SGHDN, CDR2 FVKESK. V dropped 4 bases and J dropped 2 bases, with 19 bases sitting between them. As concerns this clone: Its specificity is not known.

The chain recombines TRBV14 with TRBJ2-3, with a weak D call TRBD1 (6 bases). This TCR derives from an adult with an advanced solid tumor such as melanoma, head and neck, liver or kidney cancer. The sample here was CD4+ or CD8+ T cells sorted from blood, taken in a trial of the OX40 agonist ivuxolimab. CDR3 amino acids: CASSPFRTVSFTDTQYF. In DNA form, the CDR3 reads TGTGCCAGCAGCCCATTTAGGACAGTGTCGTTCACAGATACGCAGTATTTT.